The 17 T cell receptor beta chains given below trace back to one sample, sequenced in a study of T cells in Graves' hyperthyroidism and ophthalmopathy. Amplification targeted TCR beta CDR3 regions from RNA transcripts. First-round RT-PCR with HTBI primers amplified the TCR CDR3 region. One entry per CDR3 protein, called by TCRdb with MiXCR from the multiplex PCR reads. This table has a few hundred thousand distinct CDR3 sequences, about a sixth appearing once. Sequencing used blood. The receptors were gathered from a woman aged 18-35 years with Graves' ophthalmopathy.

The sample holds many counts of this clonotype. The gene calls are TRBV28 and TRBJ1-1, with D hard to call. Germline V gene sequence: CDR1 MDHEN, CDR2 SYDVKM. The CDR3 sequence is 13 residues long. The V gene lost 5 bases and the J gene lost 7 bases, with 14 bases spanning the gap. The CDR3 region has the DNA TGTGCCAGCAGTGATAGAGAAGAAAATGAAGCTTTCTTT. It translates to CASSDREENEAFF.

This clonotype was detected many times. Its ends do not fully match the called genes, so a read error is possible. V is TRBV5-1 and J is TRBJ1-1; perhaps TRBD1 as D (6 bases). Germline assignment: CDR1 SGHRS and CDR2 YFSETQ. The CDR3 runs 13 residues. The CDR3 nucleotides are TGTGCCAGCAGTTTACAGGGGAACACTGAAGCTTTCTTT. This encodes CASSLQGNTEAFF.

This clonotype was counted many times. J is TRBJ2-7 and V is TRBV28; 7 nucleotides agree with TRBD1. The V segment lost 6 bases and the J segment 2 bases; nucleotides outside the gene matches: 4. CDR3 length: 13 residues. CDR1 is MDHEN, CDR2 SYDVKM, per germline. Here the CDR3 reads CASSRDRAYEQYF. Here the CDR3 DNA reads TGTGCCAGCAGCCGGGACAGAGCCTACGAGCAGTACTTC.

This clonotype was seen more than once but under ten times. The V call is TRBV2, the J call TRBJ1-1; TRBD1 matches 9 bases. This CDR3 is 13 amino acids long. V dropped 6 bases and J dropped 6; count of bases not matched to a gene: 5. Germline assignment: CDR1 SNHLY and CDR2 FYNNEI. The CDR3 here is CASRGQGFSEAFF. The CDR3 nucleotides are TGTGCCAGCAGGGGACAGGGATTCTCTGAAGCTTTCTTT.

The sample holds many counts of this clonotype. V is TRBV7-9 and J is TRBJ2-3; 9 positions match TRBD2. V lost 5 bases, J lost 3 bases, and 9 bases stayed unmatched. The CDR3 spans 16 residues. The V gene's germline CDR1 is SEHNR and CDR2 FQNEAQ (reference sequence). CDR3 protein: CASSPTSGRSTDTQYF. In DNA, the CDR3 is TGTGCCAGCAGCCCTACTAGCGGGCGGAGTACAGATACGCAGTATTTT. The variable domain in full, with the rest retrieved from reference TRBV7-9 and TRBJ2-3, is DTGVSQNPRHKITKRGQNVTFRCDPISEHNRLYWYRQTLGQGPEFLTYFQNEAQLEKSRLLSDRFSAERPKGSFSTLEIQRTEQGDSAMYLCASSPTSGRSTDTQYFGPGTRLTVL.

The sample holds many counts of this clonotype. This chain uses TRBV27 with TRBJ1-1; D unclear. Trimming removed 8 bases from V and 4 bases from J, with 14 bases in between. The CDR3 totals 13 residues. CDR1 is MNHEY and CDR2 is SMNVEV in the germline V gene (reference sequence). The CDR3 sequence is CASQLGVSTEAFF. Here the CDR3 DNA reads TGTGCCAGCCAACTGGGAGTTAGCACTGAAGCTTTCTTT.

This clonotype appeared many times. V usage is TRBV30 and J usage is TRBJ1-2; 7 positions agree with TRBD1. V shed 5 bases and J 2 bases; nucleotides not matched to a gene: 8. Germline CDR1 GTSNPN, CDR2 SVGIG (reference sequence). The CDR3 extends over 14 amino acids. In DNA, the CDR3 is TGTGCCTGGTTTACGACAGGGATGAACTATGGCTACACCTTC. Translated: CAWFTTGMNYGYTF.

This clonotype was picked up many times. The chain has TRBV7-9 and TRBJ1-1; a weak D match, TRBD1 (5 bases). V shed 6 bases and J shed 3 bases, with 17 bases lying between them. The germline CDR1 and CDR2 sequences are SEHNR and FQNEAQ (reference sequence). The CDR3 loop spans 15 amino acids. Here the CDR3 reads CASRKMGGFDTEAFF. The CDR3 region has the DNA TGTGCCAGCAGGAAGATGGGGGGATTTGACACTGAAGCTTTCTTT.

As for this clonotype: A much larger clone lies one base from this, so it may be a read error. This chain connects TRBV30 to TRBJ2-2; D not certain. Deletions cut 2 bases from V and 0 bases from J, with 4 bases between. The germline gives CDR1 GTSNPN, CDR2 SVGIG (reference sequence). This CDR3 is built from 13 residues. Written as DNA, the CDR3 is TGTGCCTGGAGTATCGCGAACACCGGGGAGCTGTTTTTT. Its translation is CAWSIANTGELFF.

Only a few counts were recorded for this clonotype. Here the CDR3 DNA reads TGCGCCAGCAGCTTGGCCGGACAGGGACAAGAGACCCAGTACTTC. It translates to CASSLAGQGQETQYF. The rearrangement joins TRBV5-1 to TRBJ2-5; 8 nucleotides align to TRBD1. The CDR3 sequence is 15 residues long. Germline V CDR1 and CDR2: SGHRS, YFSETQ. Trimming cost V 0 bases and J 2 bases; bases outside gene matches: 3.

The genes are TRBV20-1 and TRBJ2-5; a possible D gene is TRBD2 (7 bases). Deletions cut 0 bases from V and 1 base from J, with 12 bases between. Germline V gene lookup returns CDR1 DFQATT and CDR2 SNEGSKA (reference sequence). The CDR3 contains 15 residues. In DNA form, the CDR3 reads TGCAGTGCTAGAGAGTGGGGGGGGCCCCAAGAGACCCAGTACTTC. The encoded protein is CSAREWGGPQETQYF.

The V and J genes are TRBV7-9 and TRBJ2-3; the match to TRBD2 covers 14 bases. This CDR3 has 18 amino acids. J gave up 3 bases and V 3 bases, and 8 bases lay outside the gene matches. Germline V CDR1 and CDR2: SEHNR, FQNEAQ (reference sequence). Here the CDR3 reads CASSFPGLAGATTDTQYF. The CDR3, as DNA: TGTGCCAGCAGCTTCCCGGGACTAGCGGGAGCAACAACAGATACGCAGTATTTT.

This rearrangement joins TRBV19 to TRBJ1-5; 10 positions match TRBD1. This CDR3 region has 14 residues. Germline-derived CDR1 and CDR2 are LNHDA and SQIVND (reference sequence). After removal of 6 bases from V and 7 bases from J, the junction contained 6 bases not matched to a gene. This chain's CDR3 is CASSGDRGRQPQHF. CDR3 coding DNA: TGTGCCAGTAGCGGGGACAGGGGCAGACAGCCCCAGCATTTT.

This clonotype was seen more than once but under ten times. The chain is built from TRBV27 and TRBJ2-3; D perhaps matches TRBD1 (6 bases). Germline loops: CDR1 MNHEY, CDR2 SMNVEV (reference sequence). The CDR3 totals 15 residues. V lost 7 bases to trimming and J lost 5 bases, with 19 bases between them. This CDR3 is CASNPGQAQVDTQYF. The CDR3 DNA is TGTGCCAGCAATCCGGGACAAGCACAAGTAGATACGCAGTATTTT.

This clonotype has a count of ten or more. The chain links TRBV7-9 to TRBJ2-5; TRBD2 matches 7 bases. Trimming removed 4 bases from V and 4 bases from J; junction bases left unmatched: 3. The CDR3 extends over 13 amino acids. CDR1 and CDR2 from the germline V gene are SEHNR and FQNEAQ (reference sequence). The CDR3 nucleotides are TGTGCCAGCAGCTCCGGGGGGTCAGAGACCCAGTACTTC. Translated: CASSSGGSETQYF.

This clonotype was picked up many times. This chain joins TRBV30 and TRBJ1-1, with 7 bases that match TRBD1. After removal of 1 base from V and 1 base from J, the junction contained 3 bases not matched to a gene. The CDR3 runs 14 residues. From germline, CDR1 is GTSNPN and CDR2 SVGIG (reference sequence). CDR3 in amino acids: CAWSAGTENTEAFF. CDR3 in DNA: TGTGCCTGGAGTGCCGGGACAGAGAACACTGAAGCTTTCTTT.

The genes are TRBV30 and TRBJ2-7; tentatively, D is TRBD2 (6 bases). V was clipped by 0 bases and J by 7 bases, with 10 bases between them. From germline, CDR1 is GTSNPN and CDR2 SVGIG (reference sequence). There are 12 residues in the CDR3. The chain's CDR3 is CAWSVSRGEQYF. The CDR3 coding sequence is TGTGCCTGGAGTGTATCTCGGGGGGAGCAGTACTTC.